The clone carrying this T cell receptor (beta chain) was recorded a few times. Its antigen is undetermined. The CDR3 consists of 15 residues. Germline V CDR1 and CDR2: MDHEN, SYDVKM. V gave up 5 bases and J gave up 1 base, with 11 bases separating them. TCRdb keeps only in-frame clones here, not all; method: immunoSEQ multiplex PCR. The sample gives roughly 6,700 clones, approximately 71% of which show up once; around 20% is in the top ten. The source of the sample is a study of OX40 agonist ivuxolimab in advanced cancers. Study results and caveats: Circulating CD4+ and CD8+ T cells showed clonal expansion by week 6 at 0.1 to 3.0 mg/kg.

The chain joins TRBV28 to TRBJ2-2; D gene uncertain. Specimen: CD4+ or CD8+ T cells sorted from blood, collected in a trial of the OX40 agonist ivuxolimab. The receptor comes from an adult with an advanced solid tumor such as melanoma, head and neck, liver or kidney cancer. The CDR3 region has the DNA TGTGCCAGCAGTGACCCGTGGGGGAACACCGGGGAGCTGTTTTTT. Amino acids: CASSDPWGNTGELFF.